Given below is one T cell receptor beta chain in context. In terms of age and location, participants ranged from roughly 18 to 100 years and lived in around 22 US areas. The sample originates from a study of blood T cell repertoires in COVID-19. Study context: Sites in the United States, Italy and Spain provided acute and convalescent COVID-19 samples.

Original data processing: Nucleated cell counts were estimated from reference gene primer amplification. Assay used: immunoSEQ multiplex PCR; TCRdb lists only in-frame clones, some missing. That table is the source of V, J and clone size, and D and trimming were worked out from the DNA. The sample gives hundreds of thousands of clones, just under 90% of which show up once; approximately 4.3% is in the top ten. The sequence came from a woman aged 25-40 years with acute COVID-19. Sequencing was performed on PBMCs or T cells enriched from blood (not recorded which).

The CDR3 nucleotides read TGTGCCACCAGCGGGACAGTAAGTAATGAGCAGTTCTTC. Translation gives CATSGTVSNEQFF. The chain joins TRBV15 to TRBJ2-1, with TRBD1 matching over 7 bases. Germline values: CDR1 LNHNV, CDR2 YYDKDF (reference sequence). This CDR3 region has 13 residues. The junction had 5 bases not matched to a gene; V was cut back by 5 bases and J by 7 bases.